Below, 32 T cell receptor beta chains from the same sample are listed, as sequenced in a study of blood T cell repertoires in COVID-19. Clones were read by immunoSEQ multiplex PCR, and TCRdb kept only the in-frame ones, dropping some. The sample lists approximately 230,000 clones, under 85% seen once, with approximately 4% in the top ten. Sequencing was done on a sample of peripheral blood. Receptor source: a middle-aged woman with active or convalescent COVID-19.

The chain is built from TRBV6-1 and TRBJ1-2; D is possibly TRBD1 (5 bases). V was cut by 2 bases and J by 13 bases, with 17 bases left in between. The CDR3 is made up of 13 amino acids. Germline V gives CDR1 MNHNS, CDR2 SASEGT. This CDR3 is CASSEQGGEGSTF. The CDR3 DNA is TGTGCCAGCAGTGAACAGGGAGGGGAGGGGTCCACCTTC.

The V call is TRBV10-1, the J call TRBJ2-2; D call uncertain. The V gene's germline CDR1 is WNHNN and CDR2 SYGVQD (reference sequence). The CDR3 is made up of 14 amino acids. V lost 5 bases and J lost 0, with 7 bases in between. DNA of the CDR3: TGCGCCAGCAGTAATCATGCGAACACCGGGGAGCTGTTTTTT. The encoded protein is CASSNHANTGELFF.

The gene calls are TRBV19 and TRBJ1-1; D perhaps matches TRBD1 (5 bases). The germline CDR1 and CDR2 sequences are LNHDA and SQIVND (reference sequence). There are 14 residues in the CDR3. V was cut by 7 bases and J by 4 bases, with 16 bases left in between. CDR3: CASTTVRASTEAFF. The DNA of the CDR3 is TGTGCCAGTACCACTGTCAGGGCGAGCACTGAAGCTTTCTTT.

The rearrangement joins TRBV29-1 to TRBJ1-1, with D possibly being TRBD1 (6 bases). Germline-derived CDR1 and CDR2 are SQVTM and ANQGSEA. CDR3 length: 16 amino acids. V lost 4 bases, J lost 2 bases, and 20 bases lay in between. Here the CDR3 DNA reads TGCAGCGTTGGGGGCCCGACAGGACCCAGCAACACTGAAGCTTTCTTT. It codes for CSVGGPTGPSNTEAFF.

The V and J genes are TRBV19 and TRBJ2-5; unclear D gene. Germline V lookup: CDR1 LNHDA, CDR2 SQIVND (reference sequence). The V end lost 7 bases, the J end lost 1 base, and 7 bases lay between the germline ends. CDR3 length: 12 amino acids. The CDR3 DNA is TGTGCCAGTAAAGACATCCAAGAGACCCAGTACTTC. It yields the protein CASKDIQETQYF.

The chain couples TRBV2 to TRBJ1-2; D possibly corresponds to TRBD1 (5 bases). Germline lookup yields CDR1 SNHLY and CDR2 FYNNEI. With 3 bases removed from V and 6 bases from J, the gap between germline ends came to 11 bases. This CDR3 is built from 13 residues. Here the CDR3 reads CASSDDQGNGYTF. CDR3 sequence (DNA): TGTGCCAGCAGTGACGATCAGGGTAATGGCTACACCTTC.

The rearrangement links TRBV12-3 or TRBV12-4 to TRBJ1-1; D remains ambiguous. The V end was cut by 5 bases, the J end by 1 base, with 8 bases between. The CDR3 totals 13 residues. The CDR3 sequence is CASSTSGNTEAFF. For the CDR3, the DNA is TGTGCCAGCAGTACCAGCGGGAACACTGAAGCTTTCTTT.

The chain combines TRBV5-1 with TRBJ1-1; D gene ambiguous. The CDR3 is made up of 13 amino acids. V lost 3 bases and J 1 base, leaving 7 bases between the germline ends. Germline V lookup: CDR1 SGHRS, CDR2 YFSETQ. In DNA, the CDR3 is TGCGCCAGCAGCTCAGAACCGAACACTGAAGCTTTCTTT. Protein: CASSSEPNTEAFF.

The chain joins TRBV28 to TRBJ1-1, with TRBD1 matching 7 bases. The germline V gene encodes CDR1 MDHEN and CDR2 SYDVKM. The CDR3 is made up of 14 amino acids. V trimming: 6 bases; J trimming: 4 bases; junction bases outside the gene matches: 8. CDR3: CASRDTGEVTEAFF. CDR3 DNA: TGTGCCAGCAGAGATACAGGGGAGGTCACTGAAGCTTTCTTT. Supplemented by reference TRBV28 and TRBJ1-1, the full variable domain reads DVKVTQSSRYLVKRTGEKVFLECVQDMDHENMFWYRQDPGLGLRLIYFSYDVKMKEKGDIPEGYSVSREKKERFSLILESASTNQTSMYLCASRDTGEVTEAFFGQGTRLTVV.

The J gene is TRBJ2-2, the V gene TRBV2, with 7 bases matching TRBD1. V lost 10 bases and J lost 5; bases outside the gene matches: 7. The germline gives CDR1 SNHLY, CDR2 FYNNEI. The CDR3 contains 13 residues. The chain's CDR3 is CATQQGSTGELFF. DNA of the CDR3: TGTGCCACCCAACAGGGGTCTACCGGGGAGCTGTTTTTT.

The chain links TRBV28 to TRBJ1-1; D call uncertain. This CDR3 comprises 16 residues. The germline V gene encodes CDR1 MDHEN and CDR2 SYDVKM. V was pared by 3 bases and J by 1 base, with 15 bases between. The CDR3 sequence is CASSFPLIAGNTEAFF. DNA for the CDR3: TGTGCCAGCAGTTTCCCCCTTATTGCGGGGAACACTGAAGCTTTCTTT.

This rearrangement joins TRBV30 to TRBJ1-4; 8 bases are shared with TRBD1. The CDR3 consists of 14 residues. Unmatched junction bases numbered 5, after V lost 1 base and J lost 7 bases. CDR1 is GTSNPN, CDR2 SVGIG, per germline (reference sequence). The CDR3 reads CAWSADRVREKLFF. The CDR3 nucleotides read TGTGCCTGGAGTGCGGACAGGGTCCGTGAAAAACTGTTTTTT.

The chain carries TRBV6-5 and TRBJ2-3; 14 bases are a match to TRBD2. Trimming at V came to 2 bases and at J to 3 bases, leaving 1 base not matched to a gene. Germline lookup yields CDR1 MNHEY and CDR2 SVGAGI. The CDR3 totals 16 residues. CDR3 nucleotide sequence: TGTGCCAGCAGTTACGGGACTAGCGGGGGAACAGATACGCAGTATTTT. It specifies CASSYGTSGGTDTQYF.

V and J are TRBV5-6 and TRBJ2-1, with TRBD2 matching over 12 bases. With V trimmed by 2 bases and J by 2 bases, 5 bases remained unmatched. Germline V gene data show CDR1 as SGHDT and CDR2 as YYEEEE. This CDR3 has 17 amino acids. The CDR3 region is CASSLRLAGATYNEQFF. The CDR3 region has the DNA TGTGCCAGCAGCTTACGACTAGCGGGGGCCACCTACAATGAGCAGTTCTTC.

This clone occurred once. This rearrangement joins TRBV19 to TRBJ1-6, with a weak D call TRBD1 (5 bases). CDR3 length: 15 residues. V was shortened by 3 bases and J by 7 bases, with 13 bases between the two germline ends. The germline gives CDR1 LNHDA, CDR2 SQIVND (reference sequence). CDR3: CASSMGQGRNSPLHF. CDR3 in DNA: TGTGCCAGTAGTATGGGGCAGGGTCGCAATTCACCCCTCCACTTT.

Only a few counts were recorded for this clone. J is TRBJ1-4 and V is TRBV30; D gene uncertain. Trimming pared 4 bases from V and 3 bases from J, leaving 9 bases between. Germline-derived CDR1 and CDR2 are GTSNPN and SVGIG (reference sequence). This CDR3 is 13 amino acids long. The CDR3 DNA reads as TGTGCCTGGACCGCCTCGGCTAATGAAAAACTGTTTTTT. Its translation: CAWTASANEKLFF. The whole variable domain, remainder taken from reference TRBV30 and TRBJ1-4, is SQTIHQWPATLVQPVGSPLSLECTVEGTSNPNLYWYRQAAGRGLQLLFYSVGIGQISSEVPQNLSASRPQDRQFILSSKKLLLSDSGFYLCAWTASANEKLFFGSGTQLSVL.

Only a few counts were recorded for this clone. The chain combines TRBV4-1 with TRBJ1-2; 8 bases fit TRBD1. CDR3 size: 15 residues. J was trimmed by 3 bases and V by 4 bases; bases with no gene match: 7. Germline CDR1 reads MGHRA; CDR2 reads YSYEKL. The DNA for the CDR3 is TGCGCCAGCAGCCGGGGGGGACAGGCGGACTATGGCTACACCTTC. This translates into CASSRGGQADYGYTF.

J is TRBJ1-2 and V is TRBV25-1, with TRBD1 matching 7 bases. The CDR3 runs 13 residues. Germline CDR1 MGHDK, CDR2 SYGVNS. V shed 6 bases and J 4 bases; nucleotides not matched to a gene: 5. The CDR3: CASRRDSGYGYTF. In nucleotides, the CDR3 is TGTGCCAGCAGGCGGGACAGCGGCTATGGCTACACCTTC.

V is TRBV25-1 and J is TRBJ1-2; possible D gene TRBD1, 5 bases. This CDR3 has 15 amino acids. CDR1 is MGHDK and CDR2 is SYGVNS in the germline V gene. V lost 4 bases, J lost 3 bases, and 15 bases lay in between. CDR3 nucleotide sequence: TGTGCCAGCAGTGGGGACTCCTGGGGCGACTATGGCTACACCTTC. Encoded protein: CASSGDSWGDYGYTF.

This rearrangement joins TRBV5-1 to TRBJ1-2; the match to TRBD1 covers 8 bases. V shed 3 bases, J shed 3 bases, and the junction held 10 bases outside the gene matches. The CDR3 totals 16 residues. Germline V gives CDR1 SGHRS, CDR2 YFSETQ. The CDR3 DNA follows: TGCGCCAGCAGCTCACAGGGGGTAATGAATCACTATGGCTACACCTTC. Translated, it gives CASSSQGVMNHYGYTF.

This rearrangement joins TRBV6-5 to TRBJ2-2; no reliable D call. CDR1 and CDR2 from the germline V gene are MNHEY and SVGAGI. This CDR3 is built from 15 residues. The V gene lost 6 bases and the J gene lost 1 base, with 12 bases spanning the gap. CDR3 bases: TGTGCCAGCAGAGAGCCCTCAGGGAACACCGGGGAGCTGTTTTTT. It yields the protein CASREPSGNTGELFF.

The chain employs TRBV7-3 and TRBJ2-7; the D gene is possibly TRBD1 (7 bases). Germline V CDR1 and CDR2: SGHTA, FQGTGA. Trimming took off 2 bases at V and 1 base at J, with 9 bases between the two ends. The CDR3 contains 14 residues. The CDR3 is CASSLSGGSYEQYF. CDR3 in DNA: TGTGCCAGCAGCTTATCAGGGGGGTCCTACGAGCAGTACTTC.

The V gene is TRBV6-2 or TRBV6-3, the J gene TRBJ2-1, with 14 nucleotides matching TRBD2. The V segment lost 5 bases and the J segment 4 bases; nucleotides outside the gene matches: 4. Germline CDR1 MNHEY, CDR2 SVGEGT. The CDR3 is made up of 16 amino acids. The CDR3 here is CASSRLAGGQYNEQFF. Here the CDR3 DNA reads TGTGCCAGCAGTAGACTAGCGGGGGGGCAGTACAATGAGCAGTTCTTC.

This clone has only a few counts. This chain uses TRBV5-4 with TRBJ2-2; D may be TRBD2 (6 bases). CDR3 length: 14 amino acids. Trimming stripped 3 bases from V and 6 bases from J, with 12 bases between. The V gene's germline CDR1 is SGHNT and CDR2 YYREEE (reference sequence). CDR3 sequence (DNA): TGTGCCAGCAGCTGGGACTCTGGATCCGGGGAGCTGTTTTTT. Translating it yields CASSWDSGSGELFF.

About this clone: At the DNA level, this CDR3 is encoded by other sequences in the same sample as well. In DNA form, the CDR3 reads TGTGCCAGCAGCGTCGGAGGGGGGGTCTACGAGCAGTACTTC. Protein sequence: CASSVGGGVYEQYF. V is TRBV9 and J is TRBJ2-7; a weak D match, TRBD2 (7 bases). This CDR3 spans 14 amino acids. Germline V lookup: CDR1 SGDLS, CDR2 YYNGEE. Trimming cost V 2 bases and J 3 bases, with 12 bases left between them.

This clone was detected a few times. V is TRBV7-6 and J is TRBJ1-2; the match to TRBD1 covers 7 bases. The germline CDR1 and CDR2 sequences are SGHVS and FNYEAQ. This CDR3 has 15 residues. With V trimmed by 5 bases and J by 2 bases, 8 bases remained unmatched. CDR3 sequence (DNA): TGTGCCAGCAGCCTTAGGGGGGACAGCAACTATGGCTACACCTTC. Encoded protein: CASSLRGDSNYGYTF.

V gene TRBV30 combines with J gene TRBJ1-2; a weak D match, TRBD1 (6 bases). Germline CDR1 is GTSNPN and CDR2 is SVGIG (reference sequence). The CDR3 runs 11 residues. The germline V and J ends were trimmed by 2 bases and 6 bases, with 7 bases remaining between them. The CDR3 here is CAWSTGHGYTF. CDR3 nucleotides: TGTGCCTGGAGTACAGGGCATGGCTACACCTTC.

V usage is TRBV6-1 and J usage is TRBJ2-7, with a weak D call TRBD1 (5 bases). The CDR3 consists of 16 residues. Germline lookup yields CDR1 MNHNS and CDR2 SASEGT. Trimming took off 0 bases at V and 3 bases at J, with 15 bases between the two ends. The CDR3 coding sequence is TGTGCCAGCAGTGAAGCCTTCCCCAGGGCTGGCTACGAGCAGTACGTC. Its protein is CASSEAFPRAGYEQYV.

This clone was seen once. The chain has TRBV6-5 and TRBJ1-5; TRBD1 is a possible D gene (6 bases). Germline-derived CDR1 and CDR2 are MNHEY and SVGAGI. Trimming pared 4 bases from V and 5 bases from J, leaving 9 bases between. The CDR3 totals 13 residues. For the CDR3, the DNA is TGTGCCAGCAGTTTCGCAGGGGATCAGCCCCAGCATTTT. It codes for CASSFAGDQPQHF.

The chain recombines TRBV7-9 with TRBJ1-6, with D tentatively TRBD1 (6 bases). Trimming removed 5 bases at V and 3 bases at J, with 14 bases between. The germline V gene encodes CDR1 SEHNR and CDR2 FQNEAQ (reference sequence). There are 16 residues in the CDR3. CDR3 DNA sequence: TGTGCCAGCAGCCCCAAGGGGGGGGGCTATAATTCACCCCTCCACTTT. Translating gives CASSPKGGGYNSPLHF.

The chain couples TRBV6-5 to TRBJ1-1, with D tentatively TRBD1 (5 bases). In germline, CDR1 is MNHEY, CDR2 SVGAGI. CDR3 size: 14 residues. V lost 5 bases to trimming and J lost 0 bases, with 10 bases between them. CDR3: CASSLLGLNTEAFF. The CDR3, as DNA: TGTGCCAGCAGTCTGTTGGGGCTGAACACTGAAGCTTTCTTT.

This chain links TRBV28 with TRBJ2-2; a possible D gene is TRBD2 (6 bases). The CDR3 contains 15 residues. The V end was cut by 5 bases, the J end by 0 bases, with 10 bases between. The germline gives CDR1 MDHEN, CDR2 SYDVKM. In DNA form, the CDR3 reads TGTGCCAGCAGTCGGGACTTTTCGAACACCGGGGAGCTGTTTTTT. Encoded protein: CASSRDFSNTGELFF.